The 11 T cell receptor beta chains reported below all come from one sample, sequenced in a study of T cell responses to AZD1222 COVID-19 vaccine. Clones were sequenced by immunoSEQ multiplex PCR, and TCRdb holds only the in-frame ones, with some missing. The repertoire includes roughly 130,000 clones, approximately 85% of them detected once, and under 9.5% sits in the top ten. The sample consisted of peripheral blood, taken on day 0 of AZD1222 vaccination. The receptors shown here come from an adult in good health.

This clone was picked up one time. The V call is TRBV6-6, the J call TRBJ1-1; no clear D gene. The CDR3 runs to 15 residues. In germline, CDR1 is MNHNY, CDR2 SVGAGI (reference sequence). V lost 7 bases to trimming and J lost 3 bases, with 18 bases between them. CDR3: CASTHPGRNDTEAFF. CDR3 in DNA: TGTGCCAGCACTCATCCTGGGCGGAATGACACTGAAGCTTTCTTT.

V usage is TRBV5-6 and J usage is TRBJ1-2; D may be TRBD1 (5 bases). V shed 3 bases and J shed 0 bases, with 12 bases lying between them. The germline V gene has CDR1 SGHDT and CDR2 YYEEEE. This CDR3 is built from 15 residues. The CDR3 spells CASSSGPLANYGYTF. The CDR3 bases are TGTGCCAGCAGCTCGGGACCGTTAGCTAACTATGGCTACACCTTC.

V usage is TRBV14 and J usage is TRBJ2-2; TRBD2 is a possible D gene (7 bases). Germline CDR1 SGHDN, CDR2 FVKESK. The CDR3 runs to 17 residues. V was pared by 3 bases and J by 2 bases, with 16 bases between. The CDR3, as DNA: TGTGCCAGCAGCCACGTTTGGACGGGGGGCAACACCGGGGAGCTGTTTTTT. This encodes CASSHVWTGGNTGELFF. The whole variable domain, remainder taken from reference TRBV14 and TRBJ2-2, is EAGVTQFPSHSVIEKGQTVTLRCDPISGHDNLYWYRRVMGKEIKFLLHFVKESKQDESGMPNNRFLAERTGGTYSTLKVQPAELEDSGVYFCASSHVWTGGNTGELFFGEGSRLTVL.

The chain combines TRBV6-6 with TRBJ1-2; D gene unclear. Germline CDR1 reads MNHNY; CDR2 reads SVGAGI (reference sequence). The CDR3 is made up of 15 amino acids. V was clipped by 4 bases and J by 7 bases, with 19 bases between them. The CDR3 coding sequence is TGTGCCAGCAGTTTCCAAGACGGGATGCCTGGTGGCTACACCTTC. It encodes CASSFQDGMPGGYTF.

This chain uses TRBV6-1 with TRBJ2-7, with D perhaps given as TRBD1 or TRBD2 (5 bases each). Trimming left V 0 bases short and J 7 bases short, with 16 bases between. The CDR3 runs 15 residues. Per the germline V gene, CDR1 is MNHNS and CDR2 is SASEGT. The CDR3 loop reads CASSEAGDGAREQYF. In nucleotides, the CDR3 is TGTGCCAGCAGTGAAGCGGGAGACGGGGCTCGTGAGCAGTACTTC.

This rearrangement joins TRBV2 to TRBJ1-1, with 7 bases aligning to TRBD1. The trim removed 5 bases at V and 3 bases at J, leaving 3 bases unmatched. The CDR3 has 13 residues. Germline values: CDR1 SNHLY, CDR2 FYNNEI. CDR3 nucleotide sequence: TGTGCCAGCAGTACTACAGGGGACACTGAAGCTTTCTTT. This sequence encodes CASSTTGDTEAFF. Full variable domain (missing parts from reference TRBV2 and TRBJ1-1): EPEVTQTPSHQVTQMGQEVILRCVPISNHLYFYWYRQILGQKVEFLVSFYNNEISEKSEIFDDQFSVERPDGSNFTLKIRSTKLEDSAMYFCASSTTGDTEAFFGQGTRLTVV.

This rearrangement joins TRBV6-5 to TRBJ1-3; TRBD1 agrees at 9 bases. Germline trimming cut 6 bases from V and 4 bases from J; bases unmatched to any gene: 7. Germline V gene lookup returns CDR1 MNHEY and CDR2 SVGAGI. The CDR3 sequence is 15 residues long. The DNA of the CDR3 is TGTGCCAGCAGGCCCCTGACAGGGGGAGGAAACACCATATATTTT. Encoded protein: CASRPLTGGGNTIYF.

J is TRBJ2-3 and V is TRBV30; D is unresolved. The CDR3 totals 15 residues. Germline lookup yields CDR1 GTSNPN and CDR2 SVGIG (reference sequence). The V and J ends lost 0 bases and 4 bases respectively, with 14 bases between them. Written as DNA, the CDR3 is TGTGCCTGGAGTGTAGGGTCGCCCGTGGCAGATACGCAGTATTTT. This translates into CAWSVGSPVADTQYF.

The rearrangement uses TRBV30 and TRBJ1-6; 7 bases match TRBD1. Germline assignment: CDR1 GTSNPN and CDR2 SVGIG (reference sequence). The CDR3 covers 16 residues. Trimming removed 2 bases from V and 7 bases from J; junction bases left unmatched: 11. This chain's CDR3 is CAWSPNLGGFNSPLHF. In DNA, the CDR3 is TGTGCCTGGAGTCCCAATTTAGGGGGCTTCAATTCACCCCTCCACTTT.

The gene calls are TRBV27 and TRBJ2-5, with unresolved D. Trimming removed 0 bases at V and 4 bases at J, with 0 bases between. Looked up from germline, CDR1 is MNHEY and CDR2 is SMNVEV (reference sequence). This CDR3 has 11 residues. The chain's CDR3 is CASSLSETQYF. The CDR3, as DNA: TGTGCCAGCAGTTTATCAGAGACCCAGTACTTC.

This chain links TRBV11-2 with TRBJ2-5; 8 nucleotides line up with TRBD2. Germline V gives CDR1 SGHAT, CDR2 FQNNGV. V lost 5 bases and J lost 5; bases outside the gene matches: 10. The length of the CDR3 is 15 residues. CDR3: CASSTGGSGIETQYF. CDR3 DNA: TGTGCCAGCAGCACGGGGGGTAGCGGGATTGAGACCCAGTACTTC.